This T cell receptor (beta chain) was recovered during a study of T cells after posttransplantation cyclophosphamide. This CDR3 spans 14 amino acids. In germline, CDR1 is LGHNA, CDR2 YNFKEQ. V was clipped by 1 base and J by 7 bases; unmatched bases: 4. Treatment was busulfan-fludarabine conditioning, a marrow graft, and cyclophosphamide on days +3 and +4. For this clone: Its antigen is as yet unknown.

Study-level points and caveats: Skin or GI-infiltrating T cells shared few TRB sequences with blood.

TCRdb keeps only in-frame clones here, not all; method: immunoSEQ multiplex PCR. In the table there are some 10,000 clones, roughly 80% of which are singletons. The sequenced sample was PBMCs, obtained after allogeneic stem cell transplant with posttransplant cyclophosphamide. The receptor comes from a female patient aged 45-65 years who received an allogeneic stem cell transplant from a related donor, was CMV-positive, and had no GVHD. Some T cells may be provided by the graft donor. The chain links TRBV4-2 to TRBJ2-3, with 8 positions matching TRBD2. Here the CDR3 reads CASSQVLAGNTQYF. CDR3 DNA: TGTGCCAGCAGCCAAGTCCTAGCGGGCAATACGCAGTATTTT.